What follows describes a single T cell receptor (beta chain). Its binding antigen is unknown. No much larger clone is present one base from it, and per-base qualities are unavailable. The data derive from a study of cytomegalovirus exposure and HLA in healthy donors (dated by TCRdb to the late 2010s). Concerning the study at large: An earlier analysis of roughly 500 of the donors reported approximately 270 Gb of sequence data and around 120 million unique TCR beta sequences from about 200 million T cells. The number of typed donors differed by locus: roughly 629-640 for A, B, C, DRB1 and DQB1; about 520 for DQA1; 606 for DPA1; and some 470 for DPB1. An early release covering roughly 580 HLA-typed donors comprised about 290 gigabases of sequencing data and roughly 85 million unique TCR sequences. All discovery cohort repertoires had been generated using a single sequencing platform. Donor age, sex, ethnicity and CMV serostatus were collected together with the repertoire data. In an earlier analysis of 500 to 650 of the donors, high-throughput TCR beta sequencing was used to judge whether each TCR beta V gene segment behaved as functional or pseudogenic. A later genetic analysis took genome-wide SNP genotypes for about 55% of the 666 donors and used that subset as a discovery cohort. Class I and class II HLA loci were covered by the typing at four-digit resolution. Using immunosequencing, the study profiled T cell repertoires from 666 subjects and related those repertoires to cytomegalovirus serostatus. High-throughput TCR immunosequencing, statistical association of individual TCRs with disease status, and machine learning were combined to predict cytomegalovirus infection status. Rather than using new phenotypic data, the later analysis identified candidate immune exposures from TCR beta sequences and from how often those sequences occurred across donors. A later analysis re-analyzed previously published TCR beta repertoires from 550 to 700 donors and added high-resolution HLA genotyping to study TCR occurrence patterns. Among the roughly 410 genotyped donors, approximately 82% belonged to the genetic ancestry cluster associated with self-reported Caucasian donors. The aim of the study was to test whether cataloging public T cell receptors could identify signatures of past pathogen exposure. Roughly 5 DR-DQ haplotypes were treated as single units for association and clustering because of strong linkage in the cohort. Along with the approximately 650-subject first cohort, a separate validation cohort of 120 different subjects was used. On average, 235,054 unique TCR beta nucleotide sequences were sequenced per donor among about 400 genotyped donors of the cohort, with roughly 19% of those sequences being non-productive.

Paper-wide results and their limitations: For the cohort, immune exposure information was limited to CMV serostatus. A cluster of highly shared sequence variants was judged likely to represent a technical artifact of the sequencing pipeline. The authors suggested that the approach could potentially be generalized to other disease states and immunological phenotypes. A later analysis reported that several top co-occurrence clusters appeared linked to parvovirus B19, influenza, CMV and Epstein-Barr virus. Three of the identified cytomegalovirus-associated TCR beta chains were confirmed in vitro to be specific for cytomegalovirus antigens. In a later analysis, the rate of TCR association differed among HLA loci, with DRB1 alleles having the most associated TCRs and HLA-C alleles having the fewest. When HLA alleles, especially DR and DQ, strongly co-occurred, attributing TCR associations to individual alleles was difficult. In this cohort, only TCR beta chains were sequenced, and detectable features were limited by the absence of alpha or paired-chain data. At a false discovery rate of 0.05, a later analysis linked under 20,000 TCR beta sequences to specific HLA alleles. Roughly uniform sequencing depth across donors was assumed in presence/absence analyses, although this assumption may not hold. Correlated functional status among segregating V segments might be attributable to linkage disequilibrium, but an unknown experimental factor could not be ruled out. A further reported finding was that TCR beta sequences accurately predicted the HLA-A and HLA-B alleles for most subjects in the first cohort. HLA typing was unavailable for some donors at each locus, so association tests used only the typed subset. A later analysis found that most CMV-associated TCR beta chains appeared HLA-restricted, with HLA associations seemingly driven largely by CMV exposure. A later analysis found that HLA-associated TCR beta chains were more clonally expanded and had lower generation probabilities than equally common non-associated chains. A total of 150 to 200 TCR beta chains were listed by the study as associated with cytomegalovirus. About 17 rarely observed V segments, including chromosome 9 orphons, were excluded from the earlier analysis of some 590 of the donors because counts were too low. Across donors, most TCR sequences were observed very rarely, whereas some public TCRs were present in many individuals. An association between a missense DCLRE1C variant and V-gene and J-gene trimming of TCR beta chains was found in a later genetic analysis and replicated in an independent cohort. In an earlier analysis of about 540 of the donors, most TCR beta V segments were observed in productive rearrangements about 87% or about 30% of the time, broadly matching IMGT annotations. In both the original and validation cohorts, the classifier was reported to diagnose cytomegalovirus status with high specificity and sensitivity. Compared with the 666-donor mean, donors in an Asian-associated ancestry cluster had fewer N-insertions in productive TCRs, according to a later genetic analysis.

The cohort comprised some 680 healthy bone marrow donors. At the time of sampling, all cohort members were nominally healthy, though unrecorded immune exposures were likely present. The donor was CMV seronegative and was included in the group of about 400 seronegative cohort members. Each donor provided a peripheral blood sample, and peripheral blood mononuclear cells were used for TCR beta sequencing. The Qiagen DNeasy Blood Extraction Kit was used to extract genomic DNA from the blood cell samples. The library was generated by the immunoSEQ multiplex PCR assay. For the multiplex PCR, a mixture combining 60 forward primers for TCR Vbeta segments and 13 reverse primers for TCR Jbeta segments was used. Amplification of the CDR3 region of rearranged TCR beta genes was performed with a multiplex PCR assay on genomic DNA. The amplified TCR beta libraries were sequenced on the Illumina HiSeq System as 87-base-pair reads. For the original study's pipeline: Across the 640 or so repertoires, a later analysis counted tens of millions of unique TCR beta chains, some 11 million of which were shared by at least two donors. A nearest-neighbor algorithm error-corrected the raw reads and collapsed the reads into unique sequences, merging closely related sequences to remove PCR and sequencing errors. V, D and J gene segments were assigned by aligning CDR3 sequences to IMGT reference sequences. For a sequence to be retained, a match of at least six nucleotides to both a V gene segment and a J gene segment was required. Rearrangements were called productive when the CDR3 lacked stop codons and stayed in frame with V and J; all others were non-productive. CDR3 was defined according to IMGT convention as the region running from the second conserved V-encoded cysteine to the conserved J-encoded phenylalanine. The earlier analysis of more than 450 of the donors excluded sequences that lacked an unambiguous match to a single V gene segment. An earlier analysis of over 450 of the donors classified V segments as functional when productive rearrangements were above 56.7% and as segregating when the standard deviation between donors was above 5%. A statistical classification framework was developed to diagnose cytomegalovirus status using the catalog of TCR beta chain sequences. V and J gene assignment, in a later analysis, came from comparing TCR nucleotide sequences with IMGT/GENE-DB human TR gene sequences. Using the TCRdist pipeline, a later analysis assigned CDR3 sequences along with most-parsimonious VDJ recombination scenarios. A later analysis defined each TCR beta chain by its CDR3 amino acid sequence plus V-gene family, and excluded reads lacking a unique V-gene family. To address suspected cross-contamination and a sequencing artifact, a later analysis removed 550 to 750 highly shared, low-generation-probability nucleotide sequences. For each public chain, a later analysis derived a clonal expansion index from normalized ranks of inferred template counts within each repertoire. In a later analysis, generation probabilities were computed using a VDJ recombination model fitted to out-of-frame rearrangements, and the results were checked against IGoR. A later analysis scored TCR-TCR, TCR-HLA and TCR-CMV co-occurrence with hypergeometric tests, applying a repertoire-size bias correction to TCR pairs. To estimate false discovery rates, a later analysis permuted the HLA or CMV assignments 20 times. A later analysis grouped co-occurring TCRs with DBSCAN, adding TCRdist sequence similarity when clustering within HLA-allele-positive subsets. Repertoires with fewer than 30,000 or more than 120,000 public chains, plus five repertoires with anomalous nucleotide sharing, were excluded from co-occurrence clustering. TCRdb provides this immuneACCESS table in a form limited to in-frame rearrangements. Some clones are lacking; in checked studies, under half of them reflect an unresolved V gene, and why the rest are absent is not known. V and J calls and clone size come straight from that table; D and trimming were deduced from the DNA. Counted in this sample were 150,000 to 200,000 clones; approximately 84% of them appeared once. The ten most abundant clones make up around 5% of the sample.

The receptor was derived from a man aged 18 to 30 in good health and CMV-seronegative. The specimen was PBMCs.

The encoded CDR3 is CASRFRGGYTF. The nucleotide sequence is given as TGTGCCAGCAGATTTAGGGGAGGCTACACCTTC. The receptor chain draws on TRBV28 and TRBJ1-2; perhaps TRBD1 is the D gene, with 5 bases matching. CDR1 and CDR2 are read off the germline V gene as MDHEN and SYDVKM. Trimming takes 6 bases from V and 8 bases from J, and the germline ends sit 10 bases apart. The cysteine opens and the phenylalanine closes a CDR3 of 11 amino acids. The only DNA kept is the CDR3, 33 bases in frame from the first base.